The present TCR beta chain was sequenced within a study of metastatic and nonmetastatic thyroid tumors. Study as a whole: Both malignant and benign thyroid patients supplied peripheral blood and tumor or nodule tissue samples, across which the repertoires of these patients were then compared. Overall study results and limits: Significantly higher TCR beta diversity was reportedly seen in malignant thyroid tumors than benign nodules, in blood and tumor.

Before thyroid surgery, none of the patients had received any treatment. After removal of 0 bases from V and 2 bases from J, the junction contained 5 bases not matched to a gene. Germline CDR1 is SGDLS and CDR2 is YYNGEE. This CDR3 is built from 15 residues. This clone is classed as medium-sized. Antigen unknown. Study processing details: To classify distant metastasis in papillary thyroid cancer, a model was built from CDR3 differences across clinicopathological groups. From the PCR reads, TCRdb re-called clones with MiXCR. The V and J calls, along with clone size, are taken from TCRdb and not from the paper's own processing. The data show more than 10,000 clones, 12% seen once.

Specimen: blood. This clonotype originated in a female donor with papillary thyroid cancer or a benign thyroid nodule (not recorded which). Some clones in this sample may be carry-over from other donors' samples. The genes are TRBV9 and TRBJ2-7, with TRBD2 matching over 7 bases. CDR3 nucleotide sequence: TGTGCCAGCAGCGTAGCCGGCGGGGGTGCCTACGAGCAGTACTTC. It encodes CASSVAGGGAYEQYF.